Presented here are 22 T cell receptor beta chains from one specimen sequenced in a study of blood T cell repertoires in COVID-19. Profiling relied on immunoSEQ multiplex PCR, and the TCRdb table lists in-frame clones only, not all of them. The sample includes 250,000 to 350,000 clones, approximately 84% seen only once; the top ten take roughly 1.5%. Sequencing used peripheral blood. The receptors were sampled from a human donor with COVID-19, enrolled during active disease. The donor label of this sample is uncertain.

The gene calls are TRBV7-8 and TRBJ1-1; the match to TRBD1 covers 10 bases. The V and J ends lost 5 bases and 4 bases, in that order; junction bases with no gene match: 7. The CDR3 runs to 15 residues. Looked up from germline, CDR1 is SGHVS and CDR2 is FQNEAQ. The CDR3 reads CASSPRTGGSTEAFF. CDR3 nucleotide sequence: TGTGCCAGCAGCCCCCGGACAGGGGGGTCCACTGAAGCTTTCTTT.

This clone was found a few times. The same CDR3 also results from other DNA sequences found in this sample. V and J are TRBV24-1 and TRBJ2-5; D is undetermined. The germline V gene has CDR1 KGHDR and CDR2 SFDVKD. V shed 4 bases and J shed 5 bases, with 7 bases lying between them. CDR3 length: 12 amino acids. The CDR3 region is CATSDPGETQYF. The CDR3 bases are TGTGCCACCAGTGACCCCGGGGAGACCCAGTACTTC.

V is TRBV6-5 and J is TRBJ1-1; 11 bases fit TRBD1. The CDR3 has 15 residues. J was trimmed by 4 bases and V by 4 bases; bases with no gene match: 5. Germline V lookup: CDR1 MNHEY, CDR2 SVGAGI. CDR3 in amino acids: CASSSDRGRGTEAFF. DNA for the CDR3: TGTGCCAGCAGTTCGGACAGGGGGCGCGGCACTGAAGCTTTCTTT.

The chain is built from TRBV7-2 and TRBJ2-1; 13 positions agree with TRBD2. V shed 5 bases, J shed 4 bases, and the junction held 5 bases outside the gene matches. The CDR3 totals 16 residues. Germline loops: CDR1 SGHTA, CDR2 FQGNSA. The CDR3 here is CASSPGLAGAYNEQFF. The CDR3 region has the DNA TGTGCCAGCAGCCCCGGACTAGCGGGGGCTTACAATGAGCAGTTCTTC.

The rearrangement links TRBV4-2 to TRBJ2-4, with no clear D. The V end lost 0 bases, the J end lost 1 base, and 7 bases lay between the germline ends. Germline V gene lookup returns CDR1 LGHNA and CDR2 YNFKEQ. This CDR3 has 15 residues. CDR3 region: CASSQDIEAKNIQYF. CDR3 DNA: TGTGCCAGCAGCCAAGATATAGAGGCCAAAAACATTCAGTACTTC.

The CDR3: CASSPGQGEGYTF. The CDR3, as DNA: TGTGCCAGCAGTCCGGGACAGGGGGAAGGCTACACCTTC. The chain employs TRBV6-5 and TRBJ1-2; 11 nucleotides align to TRBD1. V dropped 5 bases and J dropped 8; count of bases not matched to a gene: 4. Germline assignment: CDR1 MNHEY and CDR2 SVGAGI. This CDR3 contains 13 residues.

A few counts support this clone. The genes are TRBV28 and TRBJ1-1, with D tentatively TRBD1 (6 bases). The CDR3 contains 13 residues. The germline CDR1 and CDR2 sequences are MDHEN and SYDVKM. V was trimmed by 6 bases and J by 4 bases, leaving 12 bases between them. CDR3 residues: CASRIQGGTEAFF. Written as DNA, the CDR3 is TGTGCCAGCAGAATCCAAGGGGGCACTGAAGCTTTCTTT.

J is TRBJ2-7 and V is TRBV19; D remains ambiguous. Germline V gene sequence: CDR1 LNHDA, CDR2 SQIVND (reference sequence). This CDR3 has 15 amino acids. V dropped 3 bases and J dropped 0 bases, with 12 bases sitting between them. DNA for the CDR3: TGTGCCAGTAGTATTGGCGGTCTACTCTCCTACGAGCAGTACTTC. Protein: CASSIGGLLSYEQYF.

V and J are TRBV18 and TRBJ2-7; D not certain. The V end was cut by 2 bases, the J end by 0 bases, with 11 bases between. The germline V gene has CDR1 KGHSH and CDR2 LQKENI. The CDR3 has 15 residues. The CDR3 sequence is CASSPGLGVSYEQYF. The CDR3 DNA follows: TGTGCCAGCTCACCAGGGCTTGGCGTCTCCTACGAGCAGTACTTC.

CDR3 in DNA: TGTGCCAGTAGTGAGACGCCGGGACAGGGCTTCTACGAGCAGTACTTC. Its protein product is CASSETPGQGFYEQYF. The genes are TRBV19 and TRBJ2-7; 9 bases align to TRBD1. The CDR3 is 16 amino acids. With V trimmed by 5 bases and J by 3 bases, 11 bases remained unmatched. Germline V gene data show CDR1 as LNHDA and CDR2 as SQIVND (reference sequence). Full variable domain (missing parts from reference TRBV19 and TRBJ2-7): DGGITQSPKYLFRKEGQNVTLSCEQNLNHDAMYWYRQDPGQGLRLIYYSQIVNDFQKGDIAEGYSVSREKKESFPLTVTSAQKNPTAFYLCASSETPGQGFYEQYFGPGTRLTVT.

This chain joins TRBV24-1 and TRBJ2-3, with TRBD1 matching 9 bases. V dropped 10 bases and J dropped 3; count of bases not matched to a gene: 7. Germline lookup yields CDR1 KGHDR and CDR2 SFDVKD. The CDR3 has 14 residues. The chain's CDR3 is CATSTTGGTDTQYF. The CDR3 bases are TGTGCCACAAGTACGACAGGGGGTACAGATACGCAGTATTTT.

The rearrangement links TRBV25-1 to TRBJ2-1; a weak D match, TRBD1 (6 bases). V lost 2 bases and J 1 base, leaving 9 bases between the germline ends. The CDR3 contains 15 residues. Germline lookup yields CDR1 MGHDK and CDR2 SYGVNS. DNA for the CDR3: TGTGCCAGCAGTGAACCCAGGGGATCCTACAATGAGCAGTTCTTC. This codes for CASSEPRGSYNEQFF. The whole variable domain, remainder taken from reference TRBV25-1 and TRBJ2-1, is EADIYQTPRYLVIGTGKKITLECSQTMGHDKMYWYQQDPGMELHLIHYSYGVNSTEKGDLSSESTVSRIRTEHFPLTLESARPSHTSQYLCASSEPRGSYNEQFFGPGTRLTVL.

The rearrangement joins TRBV6-2 or TRBV6-3 to TRBJ1-5; D may be TRBD1 (6 bases). CDR1 MNHEY and CDR2 SVGEGT come from the germline V gene. V shed 3 bases and J shed 8 bases, with 17 bases lying between them. The CDR3 runs to 15 residues. CDR3 residues: CASSYSGTPLEPQHF. CDR3 DNA: TGTGCCAGCAGTTATTCTGGGACACCCTTAGAGCCCCAGCATTTT.

The chain carries TRBV10-3 and TRBJ1-4; 10 positions match TRBD1. Germline assignment: CDR1 ENHRY and CDR2 SYGVKD. V lost 2 bases, J lost 3 bases, and 3 bases stayed unmatched. The CDR3 runs 16 residues. CDR3 nucleotide sequence: TGTGCCATCAGTGAGCCGGGGACAGGGGCTAATGAAAAACTGTTTTTT. This gives the protein CAISEPGTGANEKLFF.

The V gene is TRBV30, the J gene TRBJ2-2, with 9 bases matching TRBD1. Germline lookup yields CDR1 GTSNPN and CDR2 SVGIG (reference sequence). The CDR3 is made up of 16 amino acids. Losses at the gene ends were 4 bases for V and 3 bases for J; bases not matched to a gene: 9. The CDR3 sequence is CAWTIKGTGHTGELFF. The CDR3 coding sequence is TGTGCCTGGACTATTAAGGGGACAGGGCACACCGGGGAGCTGTTTTTT.

This sequence joins TRBV19 and TRBJ2-7; possible D gene TRBD1, 6 bases. The CDR3 totals 15 residues. Trimming took 6 bases from V and 2 from J, leaving 17 bases between them. CDR1 is LNHDA and CDR2 is SQIVND in the germline V gene (reference sequence). This chain's CDR3 is CASSYDRTETYEQYF. The CDR3 nucleotides are TGTGCCAGTAGCTACGACCGGACAGAGACCTACGAGCAGTACTTC.

CDR3 residues: CASSSQANTEAFF. The CDR3 DNA is TGTGCCAGCAGCTCACAGGCGAACACTGAAGCTTTCTTT. This chain links TRBV7-3 with TRBJ1-1, with TRBD1 as a possible D gene (5 bases). The CDR3 totals 13 residues. CDR1 SGHTA and CDR2 FQGTGA come from the germline V gene. The ends were cut back, 4 bases at V and 1 base at J, with 7 bases in the middle. The variable domain in full, with the rest retrieved from reference TRBV7-3 and TRBJ1-1, is GAGVSQTPSNKVTEKGKYVELRCDPISGHTALYWYRQSLGQGPEFLIYFQGTGAADDSGLPNDRFFAVRPEGSVSTLKIQRTERGDSAVYLCASSSQANTEAFFGQGTRLTVV.

The chain links TRBV28 to TRBJ2-7; 7 positions agree with TRBD1. CDR3 size: 15 residues. Germline-derived CDR1 and CDR2 are MDHEN and SYDVKM. The ends lost 10 bases at V and 0 bases at J; junction bases unmatched: 12. The CDR3 region has the DNA TGTGCCACGTCTTTTCCACAGGGGAGCTCCTACGAGCAGTACTTC. Translating it yields CATSFPQGSSYEQYF.

This clone was detected a few times. Here the CDR3 DNA reads TGTGCCAGCAGTCGAACCGCTCGGATACTAGCGGGAAGATCCGGGGAGCTGTTTTTT. Its translation: CASSRTARILAGRSGELFF. The rearrangement links TRBV28 to TRBJ2-2; 10 positions match TRBD2. The CDR3 length is 19 residues. Germline V lookup: CDR1 MDHEN, CDR2 SYDVKM. V gave up 5 bases and J gave up 6 bases; unmatched junction bases: 18.

The chain combines TRBV7-3 with TRBJ2-5, with a weak D call TRBD2 (5 bases). The V gene lost 5 bases and the J gene lost 7 bases, with 17 bases spanning the gap. CDR1 and CDR2 (germline): SGHTA, FQGTGA. This CDR3 spans 14 amino acids. CDR3 protein: CASSPVAGSGTQYF. CDR3 nucleotides: TGTGCCAGCAGCCCAGTGGCGGGTTCGGGGACCCAGTACTTC.

The chain couples TRBV11-2 to TRBJ2-4; 12 bases fit TRBD2. After removal of 6 bases from V and 8 bases from J, the junction contained 17 bases not matched to a gene. The CDR3 spans 18 residues. Looked up from germline, CDR1 is SGHAT and CDR2 is FQNNGV. CDR3 nucleotide sequence: TGTGCCAGCAGTTATGCTGGGACTAGCGGGTCACCTAGGGACATTCAGTACTTC. Encoded protein: CASSYAGTSGSPRDIQYF.

The chain couples TRBV29-1 to TRBJ2-3; tentatively, D is TRBD2 (6 bases). The germline V gene has CDR1 SQVTM and CDR2 ANQGSEA. The germline V and J ends were trimmed by 1 base and 2 bases, with 16 bases remaining between them. This CDR3 is 16 amino acids long. Here the CDR3 reads CSVEGPPGTLTDTQYF. The CDR3 bases are TGCAGCGTTGAAGGTCCCCCGGGGACTCTCACAGATACGCAGTATTTT.